One sample yielded the 3 T cell receptor beta chains listed below, sequenced in a study of siplizumab effects on memory and regulatory T cells. Profiled with immunoSEQ multiplex PCR; TCRdb holds only in-frame clones, not every one. Here the sample spans nearly 95,000 clones, 85% to 95% being singletons. The sequenced material came from non-Treg CD4+ T cells sorted from blood. These TCRs come from a human donor in good health.

The chain joins TRBV6-1 to TRBJ2-2; D possibly corresponds to TRBD1 (5 bases). The germline gives CDR1 MNHNS, CDR2 SASEGT. The CDR3 is made up of 15 amino acids. V was pared by 4 bases and J by 1 base, with 10 bases between. CDR3 in amino acids: CASSGLTGNTGELFF. Written as DNA, the CDR3 is TGTGCCAGCAGTGGGCTCACAGGGAACACCGGGGAGCTGTTTTTT.

The chain employs TRBV25-1 and TRBJ2-7, with 7 bases aligning to TRBD1. Germline-derived CDR1 and CDR2 are MGHDK and SYGVNS. The V segment lost 6 bases and the J segment 7 bases; nucleotides outside the gene matches: 6. The CDR3 contains 12 residues. This CDR3 reads CASSRTGTEQYF. In nucleotides, the CDR3 is TGTGCCAGCAGCCGGACAGGTACGGAGCAGTACTTC.

The chain has TRBV5-4 and TRBJ2-5; either TRBD1 or TRBD2 may supply D (5 bases each). CDR3 length: 13 residues. The V gene's germline CDR1 is SGHNT and CDR2 YYREEE (reference sequence). The ends were cut back, 3 bases at V and 5 bases at J, with 11 bases in the middle. CDR3 sequence reads: CASSYPGTETQYF. The DNA for the CDR3 is TGTGCCAGCAGCTATCCCGGGACGGAGACCCAGTACTTC. Full variable domain (missing parts from reference TRBV5-4 and TRBJ2-5): ETGVTQSPTHLIKTRGQQVTLRCSSQSGHNTVSWYQQALGQGPQFIFQYYREEENGRGNFPPRFSGLQFPNYSSELNVNALELDDSALYLCASSYPGTETQYFGPGTRLLVL.